This is a list of T cell receptor beta chains from one sample in a study of blood T cell repertoires in COVID-19. The repertoire was sequenced with immunoSEQ multiplex PCR; TCRdb's copy has only in-frame clones and lacks some. The table includes a few hundred thousand clones, more than 75% detected once. The specimen was peripheral blood. These receptors originate from a woman in her forties or fifties who had recovered from COVID-19. Each CDR3 is given with its conserved first and last residue. The order of the fields is CDR3 protein, CDR3 DNA, D gene, V gene, J gene. The D gene is left open where the match is weak.

CDR3 protein: CASRKGLNYEQYF; CDR3 DNA: TGTGCCAGCAGAAAGGGACTAAACTACGAGCAGTACTTC; D gene: TRBD2; V gene: TRBV6-5; J gene: TRBJ2-7
CDR3 protein: CASSTGQVNTEAFF; CDR3 DNA: TGTGCCAGCAGCACGGGACAGGTGAACACTGAAGCTTTCTTT; D gene: TRBD1; V gene: TRBV13; J gene: TRBJ1-1
CDR3 protein: CAWSVRVVETQYF; CDR3 DNA: TGTGCCTGGAGTGTTCGGGTGGTAGAGACCCAGTACTTC; D gene: .; V gene: TRBV30; J gene: TRBJ2-5
CDR3 protein: CASSRKGVAFF; CDR3 DNA: TGTGCCAGCAGCAGAAAAGGGGTGGCTTTCTTT; D gene: .; V gene: TRBV11-3; J gene: TRBJ1-1
CDR3 protein: CASSKGQFSNQPQHF; CDR3 DNA: TGTGCCAGTAGTAAGGGACAGTTTAGCAATCAGCCCCAGCATTTT; D gene: TRBD1; V gene: TRBV19; J gene: TRBJ1-5
CDR3 protein: CASSAYSGRSHDTQYF; CDR3 DNA: TGTGCCAGCAGCGCGTATAGCGGGAGGAGTCATGATACGCAGTATTTT; D gene: TRBD2; V gene: TRBV7-3; J gene: TRBJ2-3
CDR3 protein: CASSQDRNTEAFF; CDR3 DNA: TGTGCCAGCAGTCAGGACAGGAACACTGAAGCTTTCTTT; D gene: .; V gene: TRBV7-3; J gene: TRBJ1-1
CDR3 protein: CASSLAGTYAGYTF; CDR3 DNA: TGTGCCAGCAGCTTAGCCGGGACATACGCTGGCTACACCTTC; D gene: .; V gene: TRBV11-2; J gene: TRBJ1-2
CDR3 protein: CASSLTGGLGETQYF; CDR3 DNA: TGTGCCAGCAGCTTGACAGGGGGCCTAGGAGAGACCCAGTACTTC; D gene: TRBD1; V gene: TRBV11-2; J gene: TRBJ2-5
CDR3 protein: CASSFSSTGEQFF; CDR3 DNA: TGTGCCAGCAGCTTCTCCTCTACCGGTGAGCAGTTCTTC; D gene: .; V gene: TRBV7-3; J gene: TRBJ2-1